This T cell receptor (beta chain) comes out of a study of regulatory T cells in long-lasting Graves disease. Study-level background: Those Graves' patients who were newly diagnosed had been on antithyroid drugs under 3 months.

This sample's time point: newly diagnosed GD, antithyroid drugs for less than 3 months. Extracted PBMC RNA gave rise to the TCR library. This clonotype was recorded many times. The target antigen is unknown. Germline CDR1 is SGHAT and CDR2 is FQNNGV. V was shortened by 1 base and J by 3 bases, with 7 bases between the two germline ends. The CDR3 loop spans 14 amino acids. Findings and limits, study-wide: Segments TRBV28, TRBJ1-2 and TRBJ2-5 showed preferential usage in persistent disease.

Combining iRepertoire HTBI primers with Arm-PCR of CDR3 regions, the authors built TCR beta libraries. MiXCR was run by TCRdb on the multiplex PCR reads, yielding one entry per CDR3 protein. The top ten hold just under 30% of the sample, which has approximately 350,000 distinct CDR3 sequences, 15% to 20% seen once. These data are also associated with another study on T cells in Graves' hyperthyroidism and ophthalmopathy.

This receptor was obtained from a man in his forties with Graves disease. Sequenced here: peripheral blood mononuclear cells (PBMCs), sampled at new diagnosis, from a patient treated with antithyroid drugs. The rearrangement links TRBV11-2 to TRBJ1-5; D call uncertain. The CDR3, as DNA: TGTGCCAGCAGCTTAGGAAGCGTCAATCAGCCCCAGCATTTT. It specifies CASSLGSVNQPQHF.